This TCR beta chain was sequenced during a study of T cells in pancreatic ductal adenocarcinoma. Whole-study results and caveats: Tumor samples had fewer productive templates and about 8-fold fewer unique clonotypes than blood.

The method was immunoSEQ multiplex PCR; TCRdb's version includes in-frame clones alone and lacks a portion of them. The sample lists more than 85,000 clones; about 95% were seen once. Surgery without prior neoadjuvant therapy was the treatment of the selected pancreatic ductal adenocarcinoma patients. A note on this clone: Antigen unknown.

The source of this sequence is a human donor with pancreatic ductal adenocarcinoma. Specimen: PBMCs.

CDR3 nucleotide sequence: TGTGCCAGCAGGGTGGAGGGCACAGGGGAGCTGTTTTTT. This translates into CASRVEGTGELFF. The V gene is TRBV28, the J gene TRBJ2-2; D is perhaps TRBD2 (6 bases). Germline-derived CDR1 and CDR2 are MDHEN and SYDVKM. V was clipped by 6 bases and J by 8 bases, with 13 bases between them. The CDR3 is 13 amino acids.